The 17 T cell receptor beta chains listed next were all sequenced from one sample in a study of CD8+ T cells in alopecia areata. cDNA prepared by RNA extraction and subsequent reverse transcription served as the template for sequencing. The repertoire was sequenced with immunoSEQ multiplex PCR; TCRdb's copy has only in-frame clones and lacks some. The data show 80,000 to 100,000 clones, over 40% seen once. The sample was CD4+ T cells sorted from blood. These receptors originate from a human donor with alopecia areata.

CDR3 residues: CSVDRRMNTEAFF. CDR3 DNA sequence: TGCAGCGTTGACCGGAGGATGAACACTGAAGCTTTCTTT. The chain links TRBV29-1 to TRBJ1-1; no clear D. The CDR3 spans 13 residues. Trimming removed 3 bases at V and 0 bases at J, with 8 bases between. Looked up from germline, CDR1 is SQVTM and CDR2 is ANQGSEA.

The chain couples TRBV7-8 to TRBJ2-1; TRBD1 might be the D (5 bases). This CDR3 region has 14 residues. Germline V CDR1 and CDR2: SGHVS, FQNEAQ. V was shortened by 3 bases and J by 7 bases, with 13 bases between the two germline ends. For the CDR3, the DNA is TGTGCCAGCAGCTTGGGCAGGGTGAGGAATGAGCAGTTCTTC. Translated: CASSLGRVRNEQFF.

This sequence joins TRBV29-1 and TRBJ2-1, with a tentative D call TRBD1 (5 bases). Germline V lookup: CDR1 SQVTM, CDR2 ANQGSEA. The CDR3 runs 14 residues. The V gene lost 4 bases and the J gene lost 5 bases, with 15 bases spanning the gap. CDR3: CSVAKNGANNEQFF. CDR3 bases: TGCAGCGTTGCGAAAAATGGGGCAAACAATGAGCAGTTCTTC.

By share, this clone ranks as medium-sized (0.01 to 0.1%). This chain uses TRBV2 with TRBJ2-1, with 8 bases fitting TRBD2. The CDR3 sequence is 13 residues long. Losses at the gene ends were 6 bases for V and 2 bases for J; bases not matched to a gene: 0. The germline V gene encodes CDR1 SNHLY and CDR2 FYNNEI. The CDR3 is CASRGLAYNEQFF. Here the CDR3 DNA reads TGTGCCAGCAGGGGACTAGCCTACAATGAGCAGTTCTTC.

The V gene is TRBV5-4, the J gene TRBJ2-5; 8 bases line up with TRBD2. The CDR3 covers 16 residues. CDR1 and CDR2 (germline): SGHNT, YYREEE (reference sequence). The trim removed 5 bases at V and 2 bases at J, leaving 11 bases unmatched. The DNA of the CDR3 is TGTGCCAGCAGGCCGGGAGGGGCGACTGCACAAGAGACCCAGTACTTC. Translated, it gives CASRPGGATAQETQYF.

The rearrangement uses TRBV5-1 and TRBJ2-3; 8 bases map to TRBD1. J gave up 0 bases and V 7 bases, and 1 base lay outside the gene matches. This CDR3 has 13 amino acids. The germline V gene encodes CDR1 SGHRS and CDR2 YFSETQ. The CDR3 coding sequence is TGCGCCAGCGGGACAGGAAGCACAGATACGCAGTATTTT. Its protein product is CASGTGSTDTQYF.

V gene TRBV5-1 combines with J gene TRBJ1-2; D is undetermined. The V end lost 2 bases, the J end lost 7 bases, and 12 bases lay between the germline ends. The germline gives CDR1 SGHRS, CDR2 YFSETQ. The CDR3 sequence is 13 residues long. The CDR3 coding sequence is TGCGCCAGCAGCTTAGCCGGGAGAAGTGGCTACACCTTC. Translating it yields CASSLAGRSGYTF.

The CDR3 is CASSSDRADTQYF. CDR3 bases: TGTGCCAGCAGCTCAGACAGGGCAGATACGCAGTATTTT. The gene calls are TRBV11-1 and TRBJ2-3; 7 nucleotides line up with TRBD1. Germline CDR1 and CDR2: SGHAT and FQDESV (reference sequence). The V and J ends lost 4 bases and 4 bases, in that order; junction bases with no gene match: 2. This CDR3 has 13 residues.

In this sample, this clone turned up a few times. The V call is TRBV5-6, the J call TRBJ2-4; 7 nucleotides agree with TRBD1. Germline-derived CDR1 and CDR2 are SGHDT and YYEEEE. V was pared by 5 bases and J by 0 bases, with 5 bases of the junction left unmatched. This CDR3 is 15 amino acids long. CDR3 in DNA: TGTGCCAGCAGTCGGACAGGACTAGCCAAAAACATTCAGTACTTC. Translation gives CASSRTGLAKNIQYF.

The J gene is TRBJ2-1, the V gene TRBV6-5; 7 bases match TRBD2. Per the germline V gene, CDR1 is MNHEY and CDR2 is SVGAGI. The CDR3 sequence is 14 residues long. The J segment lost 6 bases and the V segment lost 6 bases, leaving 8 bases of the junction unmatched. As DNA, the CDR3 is TGTGCCAGCAGCTCACCGGGACTATTCAATGAGCAGTTCTTC. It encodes CASSSPGLFNEQFF.

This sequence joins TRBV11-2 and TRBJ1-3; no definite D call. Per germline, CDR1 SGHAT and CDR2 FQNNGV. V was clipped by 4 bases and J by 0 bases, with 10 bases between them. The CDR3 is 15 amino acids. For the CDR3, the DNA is TGTGCCAGCAGCTCCTCAGTCCTCTCTGGAAACACCATATATTTT. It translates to CASSSSVLSGNTIYF.

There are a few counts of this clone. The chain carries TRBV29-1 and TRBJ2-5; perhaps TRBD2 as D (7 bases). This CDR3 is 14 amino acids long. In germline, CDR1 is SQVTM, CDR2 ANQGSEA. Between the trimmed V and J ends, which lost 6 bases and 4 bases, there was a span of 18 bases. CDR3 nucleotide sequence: TGCAGCGTCCCCGTCGGGGGGCGAGGAGAGACCCAGTACTTC. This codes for CSVPVGGRGETQYF.

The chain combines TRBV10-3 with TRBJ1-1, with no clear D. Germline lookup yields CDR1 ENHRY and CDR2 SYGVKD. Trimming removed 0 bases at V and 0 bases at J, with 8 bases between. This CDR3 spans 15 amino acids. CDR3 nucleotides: TGTGCCATCAGTGAGTCCTTAATCATGAACACTGAAGCTTTCTTT. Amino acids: CAISESLIMNTEAFF.

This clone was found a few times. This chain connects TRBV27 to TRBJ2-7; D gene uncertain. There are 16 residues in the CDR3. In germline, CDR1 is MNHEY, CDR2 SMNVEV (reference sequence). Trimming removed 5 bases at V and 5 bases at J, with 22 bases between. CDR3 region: CASSGLGSFNLHEQYF. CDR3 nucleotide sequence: TGTGCCAGCAGTGGTCTGGGTAGTTTCAATCTCCACGAGCAGTACTTC.

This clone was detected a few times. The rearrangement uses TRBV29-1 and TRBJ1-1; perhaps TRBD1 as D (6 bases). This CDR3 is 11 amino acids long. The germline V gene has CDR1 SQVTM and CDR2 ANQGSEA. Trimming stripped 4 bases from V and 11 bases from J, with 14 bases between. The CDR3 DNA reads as TGCAGCGTTGCGGGACATGAGACGGCTTTCTTT. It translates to CSVAGHETAFF.

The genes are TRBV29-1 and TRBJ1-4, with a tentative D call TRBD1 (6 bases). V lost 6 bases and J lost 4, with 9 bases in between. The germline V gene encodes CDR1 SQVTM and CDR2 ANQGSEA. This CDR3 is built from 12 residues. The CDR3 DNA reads TGCAGCGTCAGGGGATATAATGAAAAACTGTTTTTT. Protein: CSVRGYNEKLFF.

The CDR3 sequence is CASSGHYGYTF. The CDR3 DNA sequence: TGTGCCAGCAGCGGCCACTATGGCTACACCTTC. The rearrangement links TRBV7-9 to TRBJ1-2, with D unclear. From germline, CDR1 is SEHNR and CDR2 FQNEAQ (reference sequence). The CDR3 loop spans 11 amino acids. V was clipped by 5 bases and J by 3 bases, with 4 bases between them.